This T cell receptor (beta chain) was sequenced for a study of radiation and T cells in renal cell carcinoma. The overall study: Nephrectomy followed 15 Gy stereotactic body radiation by 4 weeks.

CDR3 length: 16 residues. The junction had 7 bases not matched to a gene; V was cut back by 4 bases and J by 5 bases. The germline CDR1 and CDR2 sequences are KGHSY and FQNENV. TCRdb's copy holds only in-frame clones and misses some; the assay was immunoSEQ multiplex PCR. This sample has tens of thousands of clones, with roughly 72% found just once. The time point here: blood 2 weeks post-SBRT. Indicated treatment: 15 Gy SBRT to primary tumor, nephrectomy 4 weeks later. The TCR sequence derives from a man in his 60s with renal cell carcinoma. The source was blood, collected from a patient whose treatment included radiotherapy and nephrectomy. The gene calls are TRBV16 and TRBJ2-1; 11 bases fit TRBD2. The CDR3: CASSLLAGARNNEQFF. CDR3 in DNA: TGTGCCAGCAGCCTACTAGCGGGGGCCCGAAACAATGAGCAGTTCTTC.